The present T cell receptor beta chain was sequenced within a study of shared clonotypes between healthy human individuals. Data came from immunoSEQ multiplex PCR; TCRdb stores just in-frame clones and leaves some out. The repertoire holds about 2.2 million clones, approximately 92% seen once, with around 1.7% in the top ten. V trimming: 4 bases; J trimming: 6 bases; junction bases outside the gene matches: 7. Germline-derived CDR1 and CDR2 are SGHAT and FQNNGV. The CDR3 length is 15 residues. Terminally differentiated effector memory CD45RA+ cells were excluded by CCR7 positive selection of CD45RO-negative cells.

The chain links TRBV11-2 to TRBJ2-2; 8 bases map to TRBD1. This receptor was obtained from a man aged 18 to 29 in good health. Some clones in this sample may be carry-over from other donors' samples. What was sequenced was naive CD8+ T cells from PBMCs. CDR3 sequence reads: CASSSRQGTPGELFF. The CDR3 bases are TGTGCCAGCAGCTCCAGACAGGGGACCCCCGGGGAGCTGTTTTTT.